This passage covers 18 T cell receptor beta chains from one sample sequenced in a study of T cells in Graves' hyperthyroidism and ophthalmopathy (dated by TCRdb to between 2018 and 2020). The library came from multiplex PCR. The sequencer was an Illumina HiSeq 2000. TCR beta CDR3 regions were amplified from RNA transcripts. A first-round RT-PCR of the TCR CDR3 used the HTBI primer set with the Qiagen OneStep RT-PCR kit. Clones were called with MiXCR by TCRdb after fastp trimmed the public reads at Q25, and only in-frame beta chains were retained. Rows with one shared CDR3 protein collapse into an entry with the most common genes and DNA. The sample table lists a few hundred thousand distinct CDR3 sequences, approximately 15% of them with a count of one. The ten largest clones represent around 3.3% of the sample. The sample was blood. The source is a woman in her thirties or forties with Graves' ophthalmopathy.

This clonotype was seen many times. The chain uses TRBV20-1 and TRBJ2-3; 15 bases are shared with TRBD2. CDR3 length equals 14 residues. The germline CDR1 and CDR2 sequences are DFQATT and SNEGSKA (reference sequence). The V segment lost 6 bases and the J segment 6 bases; nucleotides outside the gene matches: 4. CDR3 amino acids: CSARTSGRGDTQYF. DNA of the CDR3: TGCAGTGCCCGGACTAGCGGGAGGGGGGATACGCAGTATTTT.

This clonotype occurred a few times. V and J are TRBV6-2 or TRBV6-3 and TRBJ2-3; a possible D gene is TRBD2 (6 bases). This CDR3 is built from 13 residues. Trimming left V 2 bases short and J 6 bases short, with 9 bases between. CDR1 is MNHEY and CDR2 is SVGEGT in the germline V gene. The CDR3 DNA reads TGTGCCAGCAGTTACCGAAGCGGGGATACGCAGTATTTT. Residues: CASSYRSGDTQYF.

This clonotype appeared a few times. This CDR3 reads CASSINRGDYGYTF. In DNA form, the CDR3 reads TGTGCCAGCAGTATCAACCGGGGGGACTATGGCTACACCTTC. The chain carries TRBV28 and TRBJ1-2; the D gene is possibly TRBD1 (5 bases). This CDR3 has 14 amino acids. Germline V gives CDR1 MDHEN, CDR2 SYDVKM. V was trimmed by 5 bases and J by 3 bases, leaving 13 bases between them.

This clonotype was seen ten or more times. This chain uses TRBV30 with TRBJ2-1, with a tentative D call TRBD1 (5 bases). This CDR3 has 11 residues. Germline CDR1 and CDR2: GTSNPN and SVGIG (reference sequence). With 1 base removed from V and 12 bases from J, the gap between germline ends came to 10 bases. DNA of the CDR3: TGTGCCTGGAGTGGAGGACAAGTGCAGTTCTTC. Amino acid sequence: CAWSGGQVQFF.

This clonotype showed up many times. The J gene is TRBJ2-3, the V gene TRBV12-3 or TRBV12-4, with no clear D. This CDR3 spans 12 amino acids. V shed 4 bases and J shed 6 bases, with 8 bases lying between them. The CDR3 sequence: CASSSAPDTQYF. The CDR3 DNA sequence: TGTGCCAGCAGTTCCGCCCCGGATACGCAGTATTTT.

The chain employs TRBV7-9 and TRBJ2-2; 8 bases align to TRBD1. The V and J ends lost 1 base and 5 bases, in that order; junction bases with no gene match: 6. Germline CDR1 and CDR2: SEHNR and FQNEAQ (reference sequence). The CDR3 has 16 amino acids. In DNA form, the CDR3 reads TGTGCCAGCAGCTTAGTTTCCAGGGGGCTTACCGGGGAGCTGTTTTTT. This sequence encodes CASSLVSRGLTGELFF.

This clonotype came up a few times. The chain joins TRBV18 to TRBJ1-1; weak D call: TRBD1 (5 bases). The germline V gene encodes CDR1 KGHSH and CDR2 LQKENI. V was clipped by 0 bases and J by 0 bases, with 11 bases between them. This CDR3 contains 16 residues. CDR3 in DNA: TGTGCCAGCTCACCACCTGGGGGTACCGTGAACACTGAAGCTTTCTTT. This codes for CASSPPGGTVNTEAFF.

The rearrangement joins TRBV19 to TRBJ2-1; the match to TRBD2 covers 9 bases. The germline V gene has CDR1 LNHDA and CDR2 SQIVND (reference sequence). V gave up 1 base and J gave up 6 bases; unmatched junction bases: 1. The CDR3 spans 14 residues. In DNA, the CDR3 is TGTGCCAGTAGTATAGGACTAGCGGCCAATGAGCAGTTCTTC. The encoded protein is CASSIGLAANEQFF.

In this sample, this clonotype turned up a few times. CDR3 in amino acids: CSAHGSSGRGDTQYF. CDR3 bases: TGCAGTGCTCACGGGTCTAGCGGGAGGGGAGATACGCAGTATTTT. The gene calls are TRBV20-1 and TRBJ2-3; 12 bases match TRBD2. The CDR3 contains 15 residues. Germline V gene sequence: CDR1 DFQATT, CDR2 SNEGSKA (reference sequence). V shed 5 bases, J shed 5 bases, and the junction held 8 bases outside the gene matches.

V usage is TRBV14 and J usage is TRBJ2-5, with TRBD2 identical over 7 bases. This CDR3 comprises 16 residues. Trimming took 4 bases from V and 1 from J; bases not matched to a gene: 9. Germline CDR1 reads SGHDN; CDR2 reads FVKESK. The CDR3 reads CASSRDRGSFQETQYF. The CDR3, as DNA: TGTGCCAGCAGCCGAGATCGCGGGAGTTTCCAAGAGACCCAGTACTTC. The full variable domain, with the rest looked up from reference TRBV14 and TRBJ2-5, is EAGVTQFPSHSVIEKGQTVTLRCDPISGHDNLYWYRRVMGKEIKFLLHFVKESKQDESGMPNNRFLAERTGGTYSTLKVQPAELEDSGVYFCASSRDRGSFQETQYFGPGTRLLVL.

J is TRBJ2-3 and V is TRBV10-3; D may be TRBD2 (6 bases). V was clipped by 6 bases and J by 3 bases, with 13 bases between them. CDR3 length equals 14 residues. The germline V gene encodes CDR1 ENHRY and CDR2 SYGVKD. The CDR3, as DNA: TGTGCCATCAGGGGGGGTTTGGAAACAGATACGCAGTATTTT. Translated: CAIRGGLETDTQYF.

This clonotype was seen a few times. The V call is TRBV19, the J call TRBJ2-7, with D possibly being TRBD1 or TRBD2 (5 bases each). The V gene lost 11 bases and the J gene lost 4 bases, with 18 bases spanning the gap. The germline V gene encodes CDR1 LNHDA and CDR2 SQIVND (reference sequence). This CDR3 is built from 13 residues. CDR3: CAEKRGRRYEQYF. The CDR3, as DNA: TGTGCCGAAAAACGGGGCAGGCGGTACGAGCAGTACTTC. Filled out from reference TRBV19 and TRBJ2-7, the complete variable domain reads DGGITQSPKYLFRKEGQNVTLSCEQNLNHDAMYWYRQDPGQGLRLIYYSQIVNDFQKGDIAEGYSVSREKKESFPLTVTSAQKNPTAFYLCAEKRGRRYEQYFGPGTRLTVT.

This clonotype has a count of ten or more. The genes are TRBV3-1 and TRBJ2-5; D unresolved. The germline V gene has CDR1 LGHDT and CDR2 YNNKEL (reference sequence). The CDR3 runs 13 residues. The V end lost 1 base, the J end lost 4 bases, and 7 bases lay between the germline ends. The CDR3 sequence is CASSQGVTETQYF. CDR3 in DNA: TGTGCCAGCAGCCAAGGAGTGACAGAGACCCAGTACTTC.

The V and J genes are TRBV6-1 and TRBJ1-1, with D uncertain. Germline V lookup: CDR1 MNHNS, CDR2 SASEGT. CDR3 length: 14 residues. Trimming took 7 bases from V and 3 from J, leaving 15 bases between them. The CDR3 coding sequence is TGTGCCAGCATGGGTTCTCCGGGTGACACTGAAGCTTTCTTT. Translation: CASMGSPGDTEAFF.

This clonotype turned up a few times. V is TRBV19 and J is TRBJ2-1, with D possibly matching TRBD1 (6 bases). This CDR3 contains 12 residues. The ends were cut back, 5 bases at V and 9 bases at J, with 11 bases in the middle. Germline V gives CDR1 LNHDA, CDR2 SQIVND (reference sequence). The chain's CDR3 is CASSPQGSEQFF. CDR3 sequence (DNA): TGTGCCAGTAGTCCACAGGGAAGTGAGCAGTTCTTC.

This clonotype came up a few times. The CDR3 loop reads CASSMRNTEAFF. The CDR3 DNA reads TGTGCCAGTAGTATGAGGAACACTGAAGCTTTCTTT. The J gene is TRBJ1-1, the V gene TRBV19; no definite D call. CDR1 is LNHDA and CDR2 is SQIVND in the germline V gene (reference sequence). CDR3 size: 12 residues. V was clipped by 3 bases and J by 1 base, with 3 bases between them.

This clonotype was counted ten times or more. The chain couples TRBV7-8 to TRBJ2-4; 7 nucleotides align to TRBD2. This CDR3 is built from 14 residues. Germline V gene sequence: CDR1 SGHVS, CDR2 FQNEAQ. J lost 2 bases, V lost 8 bases, and 6 bases had no gene match. The CDR3 nucleotides are TGTGCCAGCTCCCCAGCGGGGACCAAAAACATTCAGTACTTC. Translating gives CASSPAGTKNIQYF.

This clonotype has just a few counts. The V gene is TRBV7-6, the J gene TRBJ1-1; no clear D. The germline gives CDR1 SGHVS, CDR2 FNYEAQ. The CDR3 runs 15 residues. The V gene lost 1 base and the J gene lost 7 bases, with 16 bases spanning the gap. The CDR3 DNA reads as TGTGCCAGCAGCTTAGAGGTTGAAGGACTGGGTGAAGCTTTCTTT. Its protein is CASSLEVEGLGEAFF. Full variable domain (missing parts from reference TRBV7-6 and TRBJ1-1): GAGVSQSPRYKVTKRGQDVALRCDPISGHVSLYWYRQALGQGPEFLTYFNYEAQQDKSGLPNDRFSAERPEGSISTLTIQRTEQRDSAMYRCASSLEVEGLGEAFFGQGTRLTVV.